Below, one TCR beta chain is given with its context. In its sample, this clone was seen a few times. Its antigen is currently not known. The input lacks base qualities; no much larger clone sits a single base away. Sequencing of TCR beta CDR3 regions was performed at survey depth on the immunoSEQ platform. The QIAamp DNA micro kit was used to extract genomic DNA from every cultured and uncultured CD8+ T cell population. Processing in the source paper ran as follows. Samples with under 5,000 productive reads were excluded, and this exclusion removed about 7% of the 75 HIV peptide-stimulated cultures. A MANAFEST web app trimmed sequences to CDR3 and removed nonproductive sequences, CDR3s under 5 amino acids, and those not starting C or ending F/W. Antigen-specific clonotypes had to expand in at least 2 of 3 replicates versus no-peptide control at FDR 0.01, only within one epitope family. In addition, a specific clonotype needed a frequency at least fivefold higher than in wells stimulated with peptides from other epitope families. TCRdb took this table from immuneACCESS and kept in-frame rearrangements with V and J called. Such tables lack part of the clones; where checked against another copy, unresolved V genes explain under half of the gap, and the rest is unexplained. The V and J calls and clone size were taken over from that table, and D and trimming were inferred from the DNA. The sample table shows about 90,000 clones, and around 75% are seen once. The ten largest clonotypes hold 20% to 30% of the sample.

This sample was included in a study of CD8 T cell repertoires and HIV-1 epitope variants (dated by TCRdb to about 2020). Looking at the study overall: T cells were stimulated in separate culture wells with each of twenty-five peptides representing autologous and known Gag and Nef epitope variants. Among the control conditions were a peptide pool of CMV, EBV and flu, the Ebola AY9 epitope serving as a negative control, and a well with no peptide. The epitopes tested covered three Gag epitope families plus Nef HW9 and YT9. T cells were enriched using the EasySep Human T Cell Enrichment Kit and were co-cultured with equal numbers of autologous T cell-negative cells serving as antigen-presenting cells. For less than 13 days the cultures were kept in IMDM with gentamicin, and on days 3 and 7 half of the media was changed with IL-2, IL-7 and IL-15 added. A 1M T cell aliquot was kept as an uncultured baseline condition, separate from the roughly 80 T cell cultures. A total of about 87 T cell cultures were run, with each culture condition done in triplicate except for one peptide, which was done in duplicate. The research as a whole found: Some ten antigen-specific TCR beta clonotypes were identified, and about six of them appeared cross-reactive for autologous or known escape epitope variants. Several clonotypes recognized the Nef KF9 family and one the HW9 family, with no responses to the TAALDMSHF plasma variant. The assay identified only TCR beta chains and indicated proliferation to antigen, not T cell function or cytokine profile.

The CDR3 runs 15 residues from the cysteine to the phenylalanine. Only the CDR3 DNA is retained, 45 bases long and in frame from the first base. The V end gives up 4 bases and the J end 6 bases, leaving 3 bases in the junction not matched to a gene. The germline V gene encodes CDR1 PRHDT and CDR2 FYEKMQ (reference sequence). The EasySep Human CD8+ T Cell Enrichment Kit was used on day 10 to isolate CD8+ T cells from every culture. The sample comprised uncultured baseline CD8+ T cells from peripheral blood mononuclear cells (PBMCs). The chain is made from TRBV13 and TRBJ2-3, with TRBD2 matching 14 junction bases. This TCR was recovered from a male donor with HIV. The DNA sequence is given as TGTGCCAGCAGCTCCCGGACTAGCGGGAGGGATACGCAGTATTTT. Translated, this is CASSSRTSGRDTQYF.